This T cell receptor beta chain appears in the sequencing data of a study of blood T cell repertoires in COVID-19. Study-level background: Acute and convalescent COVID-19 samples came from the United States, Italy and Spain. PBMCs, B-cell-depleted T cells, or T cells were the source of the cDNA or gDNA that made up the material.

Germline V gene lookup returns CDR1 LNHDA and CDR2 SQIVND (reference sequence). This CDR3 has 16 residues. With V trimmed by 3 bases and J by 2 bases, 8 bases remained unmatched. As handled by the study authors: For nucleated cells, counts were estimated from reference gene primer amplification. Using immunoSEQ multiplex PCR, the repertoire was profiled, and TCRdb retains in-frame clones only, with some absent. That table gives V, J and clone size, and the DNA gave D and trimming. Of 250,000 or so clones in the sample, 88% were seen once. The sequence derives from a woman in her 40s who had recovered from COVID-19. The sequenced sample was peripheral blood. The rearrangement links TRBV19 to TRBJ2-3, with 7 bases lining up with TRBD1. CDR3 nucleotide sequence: TGTGCCAGTAGTATTGGGGCAGGGGGTTACACAGATACGCAGTATTTT. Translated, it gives CASSIGAGGYTDTQYF.